Shown below are 27 T cell receptor beta chains from a single sample sequenced in a study of T cells after yellow fever vaccination. From the 5' RACE reads, TCRdb called clonotypes with MiXCR, one entry per CDR3 protein. Of about 330,000 distinct CDR3 sequences in the sample, 7% to 10% were seen once. Sequenced material: PBMCs, taken roughly 45 days after the first yellow fever vaccination. These receptors were obtained from a man aged 18 to 35 who received the YFV17D yellow fever vaccine.

The chain has TRBV20-1 and TRBJ1-1; D uncertain. Germline V gene data show CDR1 as DFQATT and CDR2 as SNEGSKA (reference sequence). With 5 bases removed from V and 5 bases from J, the gap between germline ends came to 9 bases. The CDR3 extends over 11 amino acids. The CDR3 loop is CSASAETEAFF. CDR3 bases: TGCAGTGCTTCCGCGGAGACTGAAGCTTTCTTT.

The V call is TRBV29-1, the J call TRBJ1-5; D gene ambiguous. Trimming pared 6 bases from V and 1 base from J, leaving 10 bases between. CDR3 length: 13 residues. CDR1 is SQVTM and CDR2 is ANQGSEA in the germline V gene. The CDR3 DNA reads as TGCAGCGTACGCAAAGGCAGCAATCAGCCCCAGCATTTT. This encodes CSVRKGSNQPQHF.

There are many counts of this clonotype. The gene calls are TRBV12-3 or TRBV12-4 and TRBJ2-1; TRBD2 aligns across 9 bases. This CDR3 has 20 amino acids. With 3 bases clipped from V and 8 bases from J, the junction kept 23 bases outside the gene matches. The DNA for the CDR3 is TGTGCCAGCAGTTTCGGTCGGCGGGGGGGCCTTCGAATCGCTCTGGATGAGCAGTTCTTC. This encodes CASSFGRRGGLRIALDEQFF.

This clonotype was seen more than once but under ten times. The chain is built from TRBV5-1 and TRBJ2-7, with a possible D match to TRBD1 (6 bases). The V and J ends lost 0 bases and 5 bases respectively, with 18 bases between them. Germline V gene lookup returns CDR1 SGHRS and CDR2 YFSETQ. The CDR3 is made up of 16 amino acids. CDR3 region: CASSLDSRTVTHEQYF. The DNA of the CDR3 is TGCGCCAGCAGCTTGGATTCCCGGACAGTAACCCACGAGCAGTACTTC.

This clonotype was counted a few times. The chain is built from TRBV10-3 and TRBJ2-7; D may be TRBD2 (6 bases). The V gene lost 3 bases and the J gene lost 0 bases, with 18 bases spanning the gap. The germline gives CDR1 ENHRY, CDR2 SYGVKD. The CDR3 contains 17 residues. The DNA for the CDR3 is TGTGCCATCAGTGACCGAAGACCCCGGGACTCCTCCTACGAGCAGTACTTC. Its translation: CAISDRRPRDSSYEQYF.

The chain employs TRBV27 and TRBJ1-1; D remains ambiguous. The CDR3 spans 13 residues. In germline, CDR1 is MNHEY, CDR2 SMNVEV (reference sequence). V dropped 5 bases and J dropped 5 bases, with 12 bases sitting between them. CDR3: CASSKNRETEAFF. In DNA, the CDR3 is TGTGCCAGCAGTAAGAATAGGGAGACTGAAGCTTTCTTT.

This clonotype turned up a few times. The chain uses TRBV7-2 and TRBJ2-7; D not certain. V dropped 0 bases and J dropped 2 bases, with 14 bases sitting between them. This CDR3 comprises 16 residues. Germline lookup yields CDR1 SGHTA and CDR2 FQGNSA. The CDR3 protein is CASSLAGSAYPYEQYF. The CDR3 DNA reads as TGTGCCAGCAGCTTAGCGGGCAGCGCGTACCCCTACGAGCAGTACTTC.

This clonotype was counted only a few times. J is TRBJ1-1 and V is TRBV19, with unresolved D. V was pared by 4 bases and J by 4 bases, with 7 bases between. Germline V CDR1 and CDR2: LNHDA, SQIVND (reference sequence). This CDR3 has 12 residues. The CDR3 spells CASSTRSTEAFF. DNA for the CDR3: TGTGCCAGTAGTACGAGGAGCACTGAAGCTTTCTTT.

The chain joins TRBV20-1 to TRBJ2-3; a weak D match, TRBD2 (6 bases). Looked up from germline, CDR1 is DFQATT and CDR2 is SNEGSKA (reference sequence). This CDR3 is 13 amino acids long. V lost 8 bases to trimming and J lost 0 bases, with 12 bases between them. CDR3 nucleotide sequence: TGCAGTTGCGACGGGACTAGCACAGATACGCAGTATTTT. It specifies CSCDGTSTDTQYF.

The chain couples TRBV3-1 to TRBJ1-2; D not certain. CDR1 and CDR2 from the germline V gene are LGHDT and YNNKEL (reference sequence). This CDR3 contains 13 residues. The V end was cut by 3 bases, the J end by 7 bases, with 12 bases between. CDR3 in DNA: TGTGCCAGCAGCCATAGGGATTCTTCTGGCTACACCTTC. It encodes CASSHRDSSGYTF.

The chain recombines TRBV5-1 with TRBJ2-6, with unresolved D. CDR3 size: 13 residues. V shed 5 bases and J shed 3 bases, with 6 bases lying between them. Germline CDR1 SGHRS, CDR2 YFSETQ. CDR3 bases: TGCGCCAGCAGTTCCCTTGGGGCCAACGTCCTGACTTTC. This encodes CASSSLGANVLTF.

This clonotype has at least ten counts. The chain is built from TRBV4-3 and TRBJ1-3; D not certain. This CDR3 contains 15 residues. Per the germline V gene, CDR1 is LGHNA and CDR2 is YSLEER. V gave up 1 base and J gave up 8 bases, with 15 bases separating them. CDR3 in DNA: TGCGCCAGCAGCCAAGGCGGTTGGAGGGTGGACACCATATATTTT. It encodes CASSQGGWRVDTIYF.

This clonotype was counted a few times. The chain has TRBV7-2 and TRBJ2-1, with D tentatively TRBD1 (5 bases). The CDR3 is made up of 14 amino acids. V lost 7 bases and J 8 bases, leaving 18 bases between the germline ends. Germline V gene lookup returns CDR1 SGHTA and CDR2 FQGNSA. CDR3 DNA: TGTGCCAGCAAGCCCGGGTCCAGGGTCGATGAGCAGTTCTTC. Translating gives CASKPGSRVDEQFF.

J is TRBJ1-2 and V is TRBV7-2, with 7 bases lining up with TRBD1. V shed 3 bases and J 7 bases; nucleotides not matched to a gene: 8. This CDR3 has 14 amino acids. Per the germline V gene, CDR1 is SGHTA and CDR2 is FQGNSA. CDR3 nucleotide sequence: TGTGCCAGCAGCTTTAGGCAGGGGGGAAGTGGCTACACCTTC. It specifies CASSFRQGGSGYTF.

This clonotype was recorded a few times. The chain recombines TRBV5-1 with TRBJ2-1, with TRBD2 matching 8 bases. V lost 0 bases, J lost 10 bases, and 12 bases stayed unmatched. The CDR3 consists of 16 residues. The germline CDR1 and CDR2 sequences are SGHRS and YFSETQ. Here the CDR3 reads CASSLEPRGVGGEQFF. CDR3 bases: TGCGCCAGCAGCTTGGAGCCGCGGGGGGTCGGAGGAGAGCAGTTCTTC.

The table lists this clonotype with a few counts. The J gene is TRBJ2-4, the V gene TRBV28; TRBD2 matches 13 bases. CDR3 length equals 19 residues. Germline CDR1 is MDHEN and CDR2 is SYDVKM. The J segment lost 3 bases and the V segment lost 5 bases, leaving 13 bases of the junction unmatched. The CDR3 DNA sequence: TGTGCCAGCAGTCGGATTAGGACTAGCGGGGGAGTGAGCAAAAACATTCAGTACTTC. It yields the protein CASSRIRTSGGVSKNIQYF.

This clonotype was recorded many times. J is TRBJ1-4 and V is TRBV6-1; D not resolved. This CDR3 spans 14 amino acids. V lost 7 bases and J 4 bases, leaving 13 bases between the germline ends. Germline-derived CDR1 and CDR2 are MNHNS and SASEGT. CDR3 region: CASTAGLRNEKLFF. CDR3 DNA sequence: TGTGCCAGCACTGCTGGCCTACGTAATGAAAAACTGTTTTTT.

This clonotype was seen a few times. The gene calls are TRBV7-2 and TRBJ1-4; D uncertain. The CDR3 is 17 amino acids. Germline CDR1 SGHTA, CDR2 FQGNSA. Trimming took 5 bases from V and 0 from J, leaving 16 bases between them. The DNA for the CDR3 is TGTGCCAGCAGCCTACCCGGCAGTTCAGCAACTAATGAAAAACTGTTTTTT. It encodes CASSLPGSSATNEKLFF.

The chain carries TRBV5-1 and TRBJ1-4; D is perhaps TRBD1 (6 bases). This CDR3 has 14 residues. CDR1 is SGHRS and CDR2 is YFSETQ in the germline V gene. V lost 1 base and J 8 bases, leaving 12 bases between the germline ends. CDR3 nucleotides: TGCGCCAGCAGCTTGATGGGGGCGGGGGAAAAACTGTTTTTT. Its protein product is CASSLMGAGEKLFF.

This clonotype has at least ten counts. Here the CDR3 reads CASSLAGTGGFAFF. The CDR3 DNA reads TGTGCCAGCAGCTTAGCCGGGACAGGGGGCTTTGCTTTCTTT. The chain joins TRBV7-2 to TRBJ1-1; TRBD1 matches 12 bases. Germline trimming cut 0 bases from V and 11 bases from J; bases unmatched to any gene: 4. The CDR3 is 14 residues long. Per the germline V gene, CDR1 is SGHTA and CDR2 is FQGNSA.

The gene calls are TRBV7-2 and TRBJ2-1, with no clear D. This CDR3 is 12 amino acids long. Germline CDR1 SGHTA, CDR2 FQGNSA. Trimming removed 5 bases at V and 5 bases at J, with 7 bases between. This CDR3 is CASSAFNNEQFF. CDR3 nucleotides: TGTGCCAGCAGCGCCTTTAACAATGAGCAGTTCTTC.

This clonotype was observed a handful of times. The chain uses TRBV30 and TRBJ2-7; no reliable D call. The CDR3 is made up of 13 amino acids. Germline V gene lookup returns CDR1 GTSNPN and CDR2 SVGIG (reference sequence). Trimming left V 0 bases short and J 0 bases short, with 6 bases between. Written as DNA, the CDR3 is TGTGCCTGGAGTGTATTCTCCTCCTACGAGCAGTACTTC. It translates to CAWSVFSSYEQYF.

This clonotype was observed a handful of times. This chain links TRBV4-1 with TRBJ2-7, with D unclear. V was trimmed by 1 base and J by 4 bases, leaving 14 bases between them. CDR3 length: 15 residues. CDR1 and CDR2 (germline): MGHRA, YSYEKL. CDR3 region: CASSQAASTPYEQYV. The CDR3 DNA is TGCGCCAGCAGCCAAGCGGCCTCCACCCCTTACGAGCAGTACGTC.

This clonotype was seen a handful of times. The chain joins TRBV5-1 to TRBJ2-7; 7 bases are a match to TRBD2. CDR1 and CDR2 (germline): SGHRS, YFSETQ. CDR3 length: 15 amino acids. The junction had 10 bases not matched to a gene; V was cut back by 3 bases and J by 4 bases. The CDR3 protein is CASSSTRTSRYEQYF. The CDR3, as DNA: TGCGCCAGCAGCTCCACGAGGACTAGTCGTTACGAGCAGTACTTC.

The V gene is TRBV4-1, the J gene TRBJ1-1; 9 bases fit TRBD1. CDR3 size: 14 residues. V shed 4 bases, J shed 8 bases, and the junction held 8 bases outside the gene matches. CDR1 MGHRA and CDR2 YSYEKL come from the germline V gene. The CDR3 loop reads CASSRLTGGREAFF. CDR3 bases: TGCGCCAGCAGCCGATTAACAGGGGGCCGGGAAGCTTTCTTT.

This clonotype showed up just a few times. The V and J genes are TRBV5-1 and TRBJ2-5; D remains ambiguous. Trimming cost V 4 bases and J 4 bases, with 17 bases left between them. There are 15 residues in the CDR3. Looked up from germline, CDR1 is SGHRS and CDR2 is YFSETQ. The chain's CDR3 is CASSPLLYEPETQYF. The CDR3 DNA is TGCGCCAGCAGCCCCCTGCTTTACGAGCCAGAGACCCAGTACTTC.

The chain joins TRBV18 to TRBJ2-3, with 11 positions matching TRBD2. The CDR3 sequence is 16 residues long. From germline, CDR1 is KGHSH and CDR2 LQKENI. Losses at the gene ends were 3 bases for V and 3 bases for J; bases not matched to a gene: 5. The CDR3 DNA follows: TGTGCCAGCTCACCCCTTACTAGCGGGGGAACAGATACGCAGTATTTT. Its translation: CASSPLTSGGTDTQYF. The full variable domain, rest sourced from reference TRBV18 and TRBJ2-3, is NAGVMQNPRHLVRRRGQEARLRCSPMKGHSHVYWYRQLPEEGLKFMVYLQKENIIDESGMPKERFSAEFPKEGPSILRIQQVVRGDSAAYFCASSPLTSGGTDTQYFGPGTRLTVL.